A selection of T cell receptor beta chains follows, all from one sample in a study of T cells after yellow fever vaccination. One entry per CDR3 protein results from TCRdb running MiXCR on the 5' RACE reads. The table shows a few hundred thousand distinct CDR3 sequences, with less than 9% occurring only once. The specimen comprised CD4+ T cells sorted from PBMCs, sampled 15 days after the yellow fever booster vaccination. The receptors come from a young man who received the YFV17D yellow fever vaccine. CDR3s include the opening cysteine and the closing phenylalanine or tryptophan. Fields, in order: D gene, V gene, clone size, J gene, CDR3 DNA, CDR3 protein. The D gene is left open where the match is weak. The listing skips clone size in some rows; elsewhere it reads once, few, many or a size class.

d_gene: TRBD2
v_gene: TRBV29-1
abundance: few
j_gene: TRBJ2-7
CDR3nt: TGCAGCGTTGTGTCCAGCGGGAGGTTTTACGAGCAGTACTTC
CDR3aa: CSVVSSGRFYEQYF

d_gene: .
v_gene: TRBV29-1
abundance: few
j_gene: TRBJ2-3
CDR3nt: TGCAGCGTTGAAGTGGGGCCGTTGGGTACGCAGTATTTT
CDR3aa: CSVEVGPLGTQYF

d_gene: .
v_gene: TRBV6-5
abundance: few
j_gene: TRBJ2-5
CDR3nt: TGTGCCAGCAGTTACTCGACTGGGATTCCAGAGACCCAGTACTTC
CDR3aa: CASSYSTGIPETQYF

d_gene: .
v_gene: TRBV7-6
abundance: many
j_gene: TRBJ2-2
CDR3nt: TGTGCCAGCAGCTTAGAAGTTAGGGGTTTATCGAACACCGGGGAGCTGTTTTTT
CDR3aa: CASSLEVRGLSNTGELFF

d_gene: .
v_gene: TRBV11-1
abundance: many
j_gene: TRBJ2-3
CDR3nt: TGTGCCAGCAGTCCCCGGGGCGGCACAGATACGCAGTATTTT
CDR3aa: CASSPRGGTDTQYF

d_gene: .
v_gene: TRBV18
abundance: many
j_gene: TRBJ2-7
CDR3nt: TGTGCCAGCTCACCAAGGCCCTACGAGCAGTACTTC
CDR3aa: CASSPRPYEQYF

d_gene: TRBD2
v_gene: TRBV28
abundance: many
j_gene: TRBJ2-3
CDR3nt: TGTGCCAGCAGTAGGACTAGCGGGAGCACAGATACGCAGTATTTT
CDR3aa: CASSRTSGSTDTQYF

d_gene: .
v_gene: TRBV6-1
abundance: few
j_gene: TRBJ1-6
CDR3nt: TGTGCCAGCAGGCCCCAGGGCCCCAATTCACCCCTCCACTTT
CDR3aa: CASRPQGPNSPLHF

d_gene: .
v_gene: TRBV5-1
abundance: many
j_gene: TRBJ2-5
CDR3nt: TGCGCCAGCAGCCGGGTCCCGGATCTGGAGACCCAGTACTTC
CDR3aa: CASSRVPDLETQYF

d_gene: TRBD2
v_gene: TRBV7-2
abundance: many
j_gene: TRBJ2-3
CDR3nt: TGTGCCAGCAGCCTATGGGAGGGGACGCAGTATTTT
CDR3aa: CASSLWEGTQYF

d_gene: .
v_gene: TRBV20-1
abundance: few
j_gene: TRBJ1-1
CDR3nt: TGCAGTGCTAGTATGGCAAACACTGAAGCTTTCTTT
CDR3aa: CSASMANTEAFF

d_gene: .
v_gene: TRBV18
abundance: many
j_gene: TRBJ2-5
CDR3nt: TGTGCCAGCTCACGGAACCTTGGGGAGACCCAGTACTTC
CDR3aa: CASSRNLGETQYF

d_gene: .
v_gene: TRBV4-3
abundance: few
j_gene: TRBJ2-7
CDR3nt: TGCGCCAGGAACCCCCCTTGCTTGCACGAGCAGTACTTC
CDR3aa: CARNPPCLHEQYF

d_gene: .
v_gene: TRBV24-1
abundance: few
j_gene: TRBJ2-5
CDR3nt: TGTGCCACCAGTGATTTCGGCAGGGGTCATGAGGAGACCCAGTACTTC
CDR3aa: CATSDFGRGHEETQYF

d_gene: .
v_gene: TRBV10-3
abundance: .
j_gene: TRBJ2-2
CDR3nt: TGTGCCATCAGTGATGTTATGGGGGACACCGGGGAGCTGTTTTTT
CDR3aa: CAISDVMGDTGELFF

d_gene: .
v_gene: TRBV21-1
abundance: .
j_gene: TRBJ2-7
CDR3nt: TGTGCCAGCACCTCGGGAGCCCTAGCGGTGAGCTCCTACGAGCAGTACTTC
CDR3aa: CASTSGALAVSSYEQYF

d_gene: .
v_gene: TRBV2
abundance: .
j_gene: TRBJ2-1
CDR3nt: TGTGCCACCCGGTTGGGATCCTACAATGAGCAGTTCTTC
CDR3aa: CATRLGSYNEQFF

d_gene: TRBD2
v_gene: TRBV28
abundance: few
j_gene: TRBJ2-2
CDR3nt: TGTGCCAGCAGGGTGGGACTAGCGGCCACCGGGGAGCTGTTTTTT
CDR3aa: CASRVGLAATGELFF

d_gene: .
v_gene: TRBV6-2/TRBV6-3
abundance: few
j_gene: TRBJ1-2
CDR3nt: TGTGCCAGCAGCCGGACAGAAATTTATGGCTACACCTTC
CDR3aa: CASSRTEIYGYTF

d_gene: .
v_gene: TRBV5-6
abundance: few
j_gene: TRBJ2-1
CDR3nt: TGTGCCAGCAGCTCCCTAAGACTGGCCCTTTACAATGAGCAGTTCTTC
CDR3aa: CASSSLRLALYNEQFF

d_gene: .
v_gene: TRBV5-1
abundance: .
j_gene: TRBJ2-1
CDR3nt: TGCGCCAGCAGCCCCTCCGGAGTTTATGAGCAGTTCTTC
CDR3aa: CASSPSGVYEQFF

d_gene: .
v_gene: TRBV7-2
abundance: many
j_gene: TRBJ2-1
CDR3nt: TGTGCCAGCACCAAAGGATACAATGAGCAGTTCTTC
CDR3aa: CASTKGYNEQFF

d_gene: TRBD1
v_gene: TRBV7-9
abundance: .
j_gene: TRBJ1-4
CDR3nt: TGTGCCAGCAGCCCCGGGACAGCAACTAATGAAAAACTGTTTTTT
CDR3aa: CASSPGTATNEKLFF

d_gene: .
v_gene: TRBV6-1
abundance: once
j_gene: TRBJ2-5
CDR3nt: TGTGCCAGCAGAACCGGGGCCCAAGAGACCCAGTACTTC
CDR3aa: CASRTGAQETQYF

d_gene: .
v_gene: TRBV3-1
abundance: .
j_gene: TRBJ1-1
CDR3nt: TGTGCCAGCAGCCCAATGATGAACACTGAAGCTTTCTTT
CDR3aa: CASSPMMNTEAFF

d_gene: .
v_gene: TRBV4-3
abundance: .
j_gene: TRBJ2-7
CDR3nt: TGCGCCAGCAGCCAAGCAGCTTCAGGAAACGAGCAGTACTTC
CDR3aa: CASSQAASGNEQYF

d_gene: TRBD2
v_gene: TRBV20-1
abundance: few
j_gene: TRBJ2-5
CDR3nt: TGCAGTGCGGTACAGGCGGGGGGGTCCAAGACCCAGTACTTC
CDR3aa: CSAVQAGGSKTQYF

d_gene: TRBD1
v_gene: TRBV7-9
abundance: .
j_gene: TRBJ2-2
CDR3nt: TGTGCCAGCAGGACAGGGGGCGTAATGGCCGGGGAGCTGTTTTTT
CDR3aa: CASRTGGVMAGELFF

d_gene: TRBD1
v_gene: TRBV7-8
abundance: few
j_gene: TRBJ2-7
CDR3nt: TGTGCCAGCAGCTTAGCGGCGACCGGGACAGTAGGCTACGAGCAGTACTTC
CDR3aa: CASSLAATGTVGYEQYF

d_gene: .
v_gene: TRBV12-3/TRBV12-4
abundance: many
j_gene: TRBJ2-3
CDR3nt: TGTGCCAGCAGACGCACAGATACGCAGTATTTT
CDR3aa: CASRRTDTQYF

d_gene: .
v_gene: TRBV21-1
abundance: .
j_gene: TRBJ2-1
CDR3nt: TGTGCCAGCAGCAAAGACCCCGCGGAGTACAATGAGCAGTTCTTC
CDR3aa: CASSKDPAEYNEQFF

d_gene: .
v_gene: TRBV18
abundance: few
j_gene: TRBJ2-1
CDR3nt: TGTGCCAGCTCCCTGTCAGTCGGGGATGAGCAGTTCTTC
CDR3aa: CASSLSVGDEQFF

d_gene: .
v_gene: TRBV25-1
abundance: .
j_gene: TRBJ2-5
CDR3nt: TGTGCCAGCAGTTGGACTTTCCCGCGTCAAGAGACCCAGTACTTC
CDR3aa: CASSWTFPRQETQYF

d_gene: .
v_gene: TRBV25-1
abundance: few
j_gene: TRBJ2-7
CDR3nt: TGTGCCAGCAGTTCAACACGTGACAGTGGGACCTACGAGCAGTACTTC
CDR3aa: CASSSTRDSGTYEQYF

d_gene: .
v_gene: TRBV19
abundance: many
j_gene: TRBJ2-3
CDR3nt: TGTGCCAGTAGAAGCCTAGCCAACACAGATACGCAGTATTTT
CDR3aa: CASRSLANTDTQYF

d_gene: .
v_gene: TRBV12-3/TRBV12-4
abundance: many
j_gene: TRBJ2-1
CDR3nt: TGTGCCAGCAGTTTCGACGGGAGCTCCTACAATGAGCAGTTCTTC
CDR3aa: CASSFDGSSYNEQFF

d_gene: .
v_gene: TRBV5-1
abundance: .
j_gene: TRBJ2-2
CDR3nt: TGCGCCAGCAGCTTGGTGCCGACAGCGACCGGGGAGCTGTTTTTT
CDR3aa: CASSLVPTATGELFF

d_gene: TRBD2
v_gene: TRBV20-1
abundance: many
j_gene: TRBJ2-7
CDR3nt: TGCAGTGCTAGTGGGGGGGGAGCGGGAGCCTTAGGCTCCTACGAGCAGTACTTC
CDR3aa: CSASGGGAGALGSYEQYF

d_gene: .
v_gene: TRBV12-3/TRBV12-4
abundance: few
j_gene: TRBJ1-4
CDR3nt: TGTGCCAGCAGTACCGGGAGGAGGCTCACGAGAAATGAAAAACTGTTTTTT
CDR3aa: CASSTGRRLTRNEKLFF

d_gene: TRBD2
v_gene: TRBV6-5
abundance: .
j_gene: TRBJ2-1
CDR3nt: TGTGCCAGCAGTTCCAACGGACTAGCTCATGGTATCAATGAGCAGTTCTTC
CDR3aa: CASSSNGLAHGINEQFF

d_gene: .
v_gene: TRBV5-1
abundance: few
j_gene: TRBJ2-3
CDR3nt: TGCGCCAGCAGCCCTAGAACCGGGACCCCAGATACGCAGTATTTT
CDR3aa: CASSPRTGTPDTQYF

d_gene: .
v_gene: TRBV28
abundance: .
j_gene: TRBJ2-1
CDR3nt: TGTGCCAGCAGTTTAAGTGACTATAATGAGCAGTTCTTC
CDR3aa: CASSLSDYNEQFF

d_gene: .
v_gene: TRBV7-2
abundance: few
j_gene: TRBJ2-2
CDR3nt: TGTGCCAGCAGCGCTAGGGGGAGTACGGGGGCCGGGGAGCTGTTTTTT
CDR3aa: CASSARGSTGAGELFF

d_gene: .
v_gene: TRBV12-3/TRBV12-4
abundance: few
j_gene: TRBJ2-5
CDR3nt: TGTGCCAGTCGAGCCATAGAAGAGACCCAGTACTTC
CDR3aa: CASRAIEETQYF

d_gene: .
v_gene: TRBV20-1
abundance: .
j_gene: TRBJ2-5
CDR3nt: TGCAGTGCTGGTCACAGGGAAGAGACCCAGTACTTC
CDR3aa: CSAGHREETQYF

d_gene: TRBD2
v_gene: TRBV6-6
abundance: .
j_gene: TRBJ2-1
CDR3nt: TGTGCCAGCAGCTACAAGCGGGAGAATGAGCAGTTCTTC
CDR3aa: CASSYKRENEQFF